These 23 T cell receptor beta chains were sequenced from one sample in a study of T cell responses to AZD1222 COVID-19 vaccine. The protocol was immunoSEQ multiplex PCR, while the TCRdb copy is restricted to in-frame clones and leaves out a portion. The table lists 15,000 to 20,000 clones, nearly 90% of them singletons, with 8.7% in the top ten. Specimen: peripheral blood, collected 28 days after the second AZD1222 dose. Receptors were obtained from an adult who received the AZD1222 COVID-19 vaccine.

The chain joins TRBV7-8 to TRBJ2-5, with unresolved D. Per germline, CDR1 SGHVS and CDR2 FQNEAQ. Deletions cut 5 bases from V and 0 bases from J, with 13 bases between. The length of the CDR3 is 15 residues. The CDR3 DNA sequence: TGTGCCAGCAGCCTGTACATGGGCAACCAAGAGACCCAGTACTTC. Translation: CASSLYMGNQETQYF. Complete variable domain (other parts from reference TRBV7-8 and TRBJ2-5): GAGVSQSPRYKVAKRGQDVALRCDPISGHVSLFWYQQALGQGPEFLTYFQNEAQLDKSGLPSDRFFAERPEGSVSTLKIQRTQQEDSAVYLCASSLYMGNQETQYFGPGTRLLVL.

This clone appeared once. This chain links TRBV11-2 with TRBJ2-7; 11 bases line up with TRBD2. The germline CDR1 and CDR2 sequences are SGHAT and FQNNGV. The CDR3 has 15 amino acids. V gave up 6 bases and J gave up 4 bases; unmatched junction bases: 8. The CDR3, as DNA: TGTGCCAGCAGGACGACTAGCGGGGACCCATACGAGCAGTACTTC. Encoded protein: CASRTTSGDPYEQYF. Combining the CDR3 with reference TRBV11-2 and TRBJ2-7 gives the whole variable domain EAGVAQSPRYKIIEKRQSVAFWCNPISGHATLYWYQQILGQGPKLLIQFQNNGVVDDSQLPKDRFSAERLKGVDSTLKIQPAKLEDSAVYLCASRTTSGDPYEQYFGPGTRLTVT.

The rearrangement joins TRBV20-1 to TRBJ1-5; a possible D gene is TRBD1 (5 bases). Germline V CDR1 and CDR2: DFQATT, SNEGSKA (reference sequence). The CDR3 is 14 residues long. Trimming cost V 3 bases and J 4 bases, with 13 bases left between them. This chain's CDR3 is CSASSGDLNQPQHF. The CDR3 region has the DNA TGCAGTGCTAGTTCCGGGGACCTTAATCAGCCCCAGCATTTT.

The CDR3 here is CASSGRTSEETQYF. The CDR3 DNA sequence: TGCGCCAGCAGCGGCCGGACTAGTGAAGAGACCCAGTACTTC. The chain joins TRBV5-1 to TRBJ2-5; TRBD2 aligns across 7 bases. In germline, CDR1 is SGHRS, CDR2 YFSETQ. V was pared by 4 bases and J by 3 bases, with 6 bases of the junction left unmatched. The CDR3 runs to 14 residues.

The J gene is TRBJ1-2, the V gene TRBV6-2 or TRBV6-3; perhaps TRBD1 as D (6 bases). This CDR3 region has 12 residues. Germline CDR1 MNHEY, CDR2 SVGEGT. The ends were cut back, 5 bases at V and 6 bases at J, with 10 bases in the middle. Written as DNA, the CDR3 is TGTGCCAGCAGTACCGGACAGCATGGCTACACCTTC. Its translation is CASSTGQHGYTF.

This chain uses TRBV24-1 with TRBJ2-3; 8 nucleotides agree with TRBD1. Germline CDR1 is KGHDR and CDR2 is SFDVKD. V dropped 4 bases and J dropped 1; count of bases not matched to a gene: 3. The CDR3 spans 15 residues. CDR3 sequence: CATSEETGGTDTQYF. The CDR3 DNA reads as TGTGCCACCAGTGAAGAGACAGGGGGCACAGATACGCAGTATTTT.

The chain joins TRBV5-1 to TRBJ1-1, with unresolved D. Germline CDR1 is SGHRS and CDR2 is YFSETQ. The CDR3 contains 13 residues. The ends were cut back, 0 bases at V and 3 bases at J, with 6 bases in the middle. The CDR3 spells CASSLGRDTEAFF. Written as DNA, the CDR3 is TGCGCCAGCAGCTTGGGACGGGACACTGAAGCTTTCTTT. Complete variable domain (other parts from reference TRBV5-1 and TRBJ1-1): KAGVTQTPRYLIKTRGQQVTLSCSPISGHRSVSWYQQTPGQGLQFLFEYFSETQRNKGNFPGRFSGRQFSNSRSEMNVSTLELGDSALYLCASSLGRDTEAFFGQGTRLTVV.

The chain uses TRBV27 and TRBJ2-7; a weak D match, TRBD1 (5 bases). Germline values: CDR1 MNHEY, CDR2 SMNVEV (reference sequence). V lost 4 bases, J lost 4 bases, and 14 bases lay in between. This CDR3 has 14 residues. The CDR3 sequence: CASSYQGFSYEQYF. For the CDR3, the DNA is TGTGCCAGCAGTTACCAGGGTTTCAGTTACGAGCAGTACTTC.

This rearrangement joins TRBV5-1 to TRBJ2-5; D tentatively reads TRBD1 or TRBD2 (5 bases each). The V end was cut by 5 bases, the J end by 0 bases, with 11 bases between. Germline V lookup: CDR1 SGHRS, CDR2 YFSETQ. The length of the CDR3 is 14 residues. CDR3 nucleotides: TGCGCCAGCAGGCCAGGGACCAACCAAGAGACCCAGTACTTC. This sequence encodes CASRPGTNQETQYF. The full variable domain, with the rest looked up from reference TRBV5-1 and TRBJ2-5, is KAGVTQTPRYLIKTRGQQVTLSCSPISGHRSVSWYQQTPGQGLQFLFEYFSETQRNKGNFPGRFSGRQFSNSRSEMNVSTLELGDSALYLCASRPGTNQETQYFGPGTRLLVL.

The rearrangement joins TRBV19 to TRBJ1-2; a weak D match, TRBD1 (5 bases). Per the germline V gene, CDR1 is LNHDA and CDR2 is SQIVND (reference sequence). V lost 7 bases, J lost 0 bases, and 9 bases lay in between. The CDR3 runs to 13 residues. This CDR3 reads CASTDSSNYGYTF. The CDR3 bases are TGTGCCAGTACTGACAGCTCTAACTATGGCTACACCTTC. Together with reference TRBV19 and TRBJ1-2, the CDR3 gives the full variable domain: DGGITQSPKYLFRKEGQNVTLSCEQNLNHDAMYWYRQDPGQGLRLIYYSQIVNDFQKGDIAEGYSVSREKKESFPLTVTSAQKNPTAFYLCASTDSSNYGYTFGSGTRLTVV.

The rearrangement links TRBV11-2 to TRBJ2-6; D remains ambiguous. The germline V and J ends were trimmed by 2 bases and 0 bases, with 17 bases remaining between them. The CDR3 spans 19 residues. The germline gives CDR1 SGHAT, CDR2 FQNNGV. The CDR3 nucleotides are TGTGCCAGCAGCTTAAACATCCTCAGACGTAACTCTGGGGCCAACGTCCTGACTTTC. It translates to CASSLNILRRNSGANVLTF.

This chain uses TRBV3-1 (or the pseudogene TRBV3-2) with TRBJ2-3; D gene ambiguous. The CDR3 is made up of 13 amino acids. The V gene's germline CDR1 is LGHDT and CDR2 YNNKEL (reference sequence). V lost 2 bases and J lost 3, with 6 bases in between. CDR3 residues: CASSQLGTDTQYF. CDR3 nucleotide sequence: TGTGCCAGCAGCCAATTGGGGACAGATACGCAGTATTTT.

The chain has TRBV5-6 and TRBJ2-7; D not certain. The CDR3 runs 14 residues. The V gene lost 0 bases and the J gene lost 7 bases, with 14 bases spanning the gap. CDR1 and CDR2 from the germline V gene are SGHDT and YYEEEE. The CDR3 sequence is CASSLGRSPPEQYF. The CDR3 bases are TGTGCCAGCAGCTTGGGTCGGAGCCCACCTGAGCAGTACTTC. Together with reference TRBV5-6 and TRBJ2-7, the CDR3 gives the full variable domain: DAGVTQSPTHLIKTRGQQVTLRCSPKSGHDTVSWYQQALGQGPQFIFQYYEEEERQRGNFPDRFSGHQFPNYSSELNVNALLLGDSALYLCASSLGRSPPEQYFGPGTRLTVT.

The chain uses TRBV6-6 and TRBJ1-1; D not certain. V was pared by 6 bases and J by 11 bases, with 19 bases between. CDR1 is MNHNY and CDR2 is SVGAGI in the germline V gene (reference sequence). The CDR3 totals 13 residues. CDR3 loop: CASRWEPTPGAFF. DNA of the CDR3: TGTGCCAGCAGATGGGAACCCACCCCTGGGGCTTTCTTT.

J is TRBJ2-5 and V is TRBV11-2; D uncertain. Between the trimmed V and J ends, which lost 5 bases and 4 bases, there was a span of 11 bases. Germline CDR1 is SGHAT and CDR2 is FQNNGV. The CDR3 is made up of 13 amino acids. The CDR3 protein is CASSPNNGETQYF. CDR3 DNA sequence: TGTGCCAGCAGCCCCAACAATGGAGAGACCCAGTACTTC.

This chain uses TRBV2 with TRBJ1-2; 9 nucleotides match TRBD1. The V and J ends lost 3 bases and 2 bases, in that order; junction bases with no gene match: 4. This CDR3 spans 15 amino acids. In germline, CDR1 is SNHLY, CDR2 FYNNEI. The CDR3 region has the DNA TGTGCCAGCAGTGAGGGGACAGGGCTGAACTATGGCTACACCTTC. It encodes CASSEGTGLNYGYTF.

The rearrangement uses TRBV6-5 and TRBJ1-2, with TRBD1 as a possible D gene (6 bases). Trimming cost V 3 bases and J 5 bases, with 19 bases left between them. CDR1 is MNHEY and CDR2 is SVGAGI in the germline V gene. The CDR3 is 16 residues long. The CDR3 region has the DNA TGTGCCAGCAGTTATTCGGGGATCAAGGGGGGTTATGGCTACACCTTC. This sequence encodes CASSYSGIKGGYGYTF.

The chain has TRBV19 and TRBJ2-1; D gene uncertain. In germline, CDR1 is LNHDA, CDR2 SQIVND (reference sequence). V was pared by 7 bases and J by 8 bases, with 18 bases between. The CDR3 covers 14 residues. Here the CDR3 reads CASKVGTAYDEQFF. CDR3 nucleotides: TGTGCCAGTAAAGTAGGAACAGCTTATGATGAGCAGTTCTTC.

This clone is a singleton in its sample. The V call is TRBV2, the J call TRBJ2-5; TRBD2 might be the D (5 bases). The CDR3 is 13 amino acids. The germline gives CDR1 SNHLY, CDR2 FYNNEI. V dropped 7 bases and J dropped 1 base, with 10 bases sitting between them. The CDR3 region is CASNYRGQETQYF. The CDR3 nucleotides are TGTGCCAGCAATTACCGGGGCCAAGAGACCCAGTACTTC.

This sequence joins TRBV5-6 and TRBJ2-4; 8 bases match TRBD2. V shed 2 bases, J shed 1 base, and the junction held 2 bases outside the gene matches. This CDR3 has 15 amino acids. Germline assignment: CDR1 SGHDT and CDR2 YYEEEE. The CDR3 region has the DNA TGTGCCAGCAGCTTTAGCGGGGTTGCCAAAAACATTCAGTACTTC. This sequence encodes CASSFSGVAKNIQYF.

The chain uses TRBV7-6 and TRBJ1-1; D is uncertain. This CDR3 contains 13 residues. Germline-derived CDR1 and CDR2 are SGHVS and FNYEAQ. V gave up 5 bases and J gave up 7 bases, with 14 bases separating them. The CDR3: CASSATGRLEAFF. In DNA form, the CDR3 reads TGTGCCAGCAGCGCAACGGGGAGGCTTGAAGCTTTCTTT.

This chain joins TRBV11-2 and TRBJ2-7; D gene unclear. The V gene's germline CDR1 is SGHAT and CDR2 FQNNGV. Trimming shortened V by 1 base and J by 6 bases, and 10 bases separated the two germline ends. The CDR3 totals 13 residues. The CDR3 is CASSLVGVGEQYV. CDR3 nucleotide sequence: TGTGCCAGCAGCTTAGTAGGAGTAGGCGAGCAGTACGTC.

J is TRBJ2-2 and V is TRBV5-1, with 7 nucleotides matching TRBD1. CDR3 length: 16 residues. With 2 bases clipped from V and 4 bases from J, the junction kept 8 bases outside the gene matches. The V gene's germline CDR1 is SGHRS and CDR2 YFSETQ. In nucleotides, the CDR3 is TGCGCCAGCAGCTTCCGGGACCAGGGGGTCACCGGGGAGCTGTTTTTT. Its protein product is CASSFRDQGVTGELFF.